Each of the 21 T cell receptor beta chains below was sequenced from the same sample in a study of T cell repertoires in cytomegalovirus infection. MiXCR was run by TCRdb on the reads, yielding one entry per CDR3 protein. Of about 83,000 distinct CDR3 sequences in the sample, more than 20% were seen once. Their antigens remain unidentified. The sample here was CD8+ T cells from cultured PBMCs, taken from culture after CMV antigen stimulation. These receptors originate from a human donor in good health (CMV status not recorded). Some clones in this sample may be carry-over from other donors' samples.

This clonotype was counted a few times. The rearrangement uses TRBV29-1 and TRBJ2-2, with 9 bases identical to TRBD1. The CDR3 consists of 16 residues. Trimming took 0 bases from V and 5 from J; bases not matched to a gene: 7. Germline CDR1 is SQVTM and CDR2 is ANQGSEA. Written as DNA, the CDR3 is TGCAGCGTTGAAGATCCGGGGACAGGGAATACCGGGGAGCTGTTTTTT. Encoded protein: CSVEDPGTGNTGELFF.

The sample holds a few counts of this clonotype. The chain carries TRBV30 and TRBJ2-3; 11 bases are shared with TRBD2. The CDR3 runs 15 residues. V lost 0 bases and J lost 4; bases outside the gene matches: 3. Germline CDR1 reads GTSNPN; CDR2 reads SVGIG (reference sequence). This chain's CDR3 is CAWSVGTSGPDTQYF. CDR3 in DNA: TGTGCCTGGAGTGTAGGGACTAGCGGCCCAGATACGCAGTATTTT.

This clonotype was observed many times. This chain connects TRBV7-9 to TRBJ1-2; D not certain. There are 13 residues in the CDR3. Germline V gene sequence: CDR1 SEHNR, CDR2 FQNEAQ (reference sequence). V was trimmed by 5 bases and J by 1 base, leaving 8 bases between them. CDR3 nucleotides: TGTGCCAGCAGCCCACGATTTAACTATGGCTACACCTTC. This encodes CASSPRFNYGYTF.

This clonotype has only a few counts. This chain links TRBV11-2 with TRBJ1-5; the D gene is possibly TRBD1 (6 bases). Between the trimmed V and J ends, which lost 5 bases and 0 bases, there was a span of 11 bases. This CDR3 contains 15 residues. Germline V gene lookup returns CDR1 SGHAT and CDR2 FQNNGV. Here the CDR3 reads CASSQRGVSNQPQHF. The CDR3 DNA is TGTGCCAGCAGCCAAAGGGGGGTTAGCAATCAGCCCCAGCATTTT.

The chain joins TRBV27 to TRBJ1-5; D is perhaps TRBD1 (5 bases). Trimming stripped 2 bases from V and 5 bases from J, with 10 bases between. Germline assignment: CDR1 MNHEY and CDR2 SMNVEV (reference sequence). The CDR3 contains 14 residues. The CDR3 DNA is TGTGCCAGCAGTTTACGGGGGGGTTATCAGCCCCAGCATTTT. This sequence encodes CASSLRGGYQPQHF.

This clonotype came up many times. This sequence joins TRBV7-9 and TRBJ1-2; 7 positions match TRBD1. V trimming: 6 bases; J trimming: 7 bases; junction bases outside the gene matches: 8. The CDR3 sequence is 13 residues long. In germline, CDR1 is SEHNR, CDR2 FQNEAQ (reference sequence). The CDR3 coding sequence is TGTGCCAGCAGTCGACAGGGACGGGTTGGCTACACCTTC. Translated, it gives CASSRQGRVGYTF.

This clonotype showed up many times. The chain's CDR3 is CASSKGGGSIRNQPQHF. The CDR3 nucleotides read TGTGCCAGCAGTAAAGGGGGCGGGAGCATCAGGAATCAGCCCCAGCATTTT. This chain links TRBV28 with TRBJ1-5, with 7 bases fitting TRBD1. CDR1 and CDR2 from the germline V gene are MDHEN and SYDVKM. J gave up 4 bases and V 5 bases, and 14 bases lay outside the gene matches. This CDR3 has 17 amino acids.

The chain combines TRBV6-1 with TRBJ2-3; D is ambiguous. The V end was cut by 6 bases, the J end by 0 bases, with 13 bases between. The length of the CDR3 is 15 residues. CDR1 MNHNS and CDR2 SASEGT come from the germline V gene. CDR3 bases: TGTGCCAGCAGCCCCTCCCAGGCTAGCACAGATACGCAGTATTTT. This translates into CASSPSQASTDTQYF.

The sample holds many counts of this clonotype. V gene TRBV7-6 combines with J gene TRBJ2-1; TRBD1 is a possible D gene (5 bases). The CDR3 spans 15 residues. Germline loops: CDR1 SGHVS, CDR2 FNYEAQ. V shed 5 bases and J shed 3 bases, with 14 bases lying between them. CDR3 in amino acids: CASSRSLDNYNEQFF. DNA for the CDR3: TGTGCCAGCAGCCGTAGCTTGGACAACTACAATGAGCAGTTCTTC.

The chain couples TRBV5-6 to TRBJ2-7; maybe TRBD2 (6 bases). The V gene lost 4 bases and the J gene lost 6 bases, with 14 bases spanning the gap. CDR3 length: 13 residues. Germline V gene lookup returns CDR1 SGHDT and CDR2 YYEEEE. CDR3 sequence reads: CASSPGVSVEQYF. The CDR3 nucleotides read TGTGCCAGCAGCCCGGGAGTTTCGGTCGAGCAGTACTTC.

The table lists this clonotype with a few counts. This chain connects TRBV4-1 to TRBJ2-7; 8 bases fit TRBD1. CDR1 is MGHRA and CDR2 is YSYEKL in the germline V gene. The CDR3 sequence is 15 residues long. V lost 3 bases, J lost 5 bases, and 9 bases stayed unmatched. CDR3 bases: TGCGCCAGCAGCCAGATAGGGACAGGCGGGAACGAGCAGTACTTC. It yields the protein CASSQIGTGGNEQYF.

The sample holds a few counts of this clonotype. The CDR3 sequence: CASRGLAESTGELFF. DNA of the CDR3: TGCGCCAGCAGAGGACTAGCGGAGTCCACCGGGGAGCTGTTTTTT. The gene calls are TRBV10-2 and TRBJ2-2; 10 bases align to TRBD2. The V gene end was trimmed by 6 bases and the J gene end by 4 bases; junction bases not matched to a gene: 5. This CDR3 region has 15 residues. Germline assignment: CDR1 WSHSY and CDR2 SAAADI.

This clonotype appeared many times. V is TRBV6-2 or TRBV6-3 and J is TRBJ1-1; tentative D call: TRBD1 (6 bases). The length of the CDR3 is 12 residues. CDR1 and CDR2 (germline): MNHEY, SVGEGT. Trimming took off 6 bases at V and 8 bases at J, with 13 bases between the two ends. The CDR3 loop is CASRAGVMEAFF. CDR3 nucleotides: TGTGCCAGCAGAGCAGGGGTTATGGAAGCTTTCTTT.

The sample holds many counts of this clonotype. The chain uses TRBV7-2 and TRBJ2-3; the D gene could be TRBD1 or TRBD2 (5 bases each). V shed 2 bases and J shed 4 bases, with 13 bases lying between them. CDR1 and CDR2 from the germline V gene are SGHTA and FQGNSA. The CDR3 consists of 15 residues. CDR3 residues: CASSLMWGPPDTQYF. The CDR3 nucleotides read TGTGCCAGCAGCTTAATGTGGGGACCCCCAGATACGCAGTATTTT.

This clonotype has more than one count but fewer than ten. The chain uses TRBV30 and TRBJ2-2; D gene uncertain. This CDR3 is 14 amino acids long. V was trimmed by 8 bases and J by 2 bases, leaving 15 bases between them. CDR1 GTSNPN and CDR2 SVGIG come from the germline V gene (reference sequence). The CDR3, as DNA: TGTGCCCAGAGGCGGCTAGGCAACACCGGGGAGCTGTTTTTT. Residues: CAQRRLGNTGELFF.

This clonotype was detected many times. The chain has TRBV7-9 and TRBJ1-2, with 11 bases matching TRBD1. The CDR3 length is 16 residues. Trimming took 5 bases from V and 0 from J; bases not matched to a gene: 5. Germline values: CDR1 SEHNR, CDR2 FQNEAQ (reference sequence). CDR3 region: CASSDGQGASNYGYTF. The CDR3 DNA is TGTGCCAGCAGCGACGGACAGGGGGCATCTAACTATGGCTACACCTTC.

The DNA of the CDR3 is TGTGCCAGCAGCTCGACCGGGACAGGGGCCTACGAGCAGTACTTC. As protein: CASSSTGTGAYEQYF. The chain is built from TRBV7-4 and TRBJ2-7, with 10 nucleotides matching TRBD1. The junction had 5 bases not matched to a gene; V was cut back by 4 bases and J by 2 bases. Germline values: CDR1 SGHVT, CDR2 SQSDAQ. CDR3 length: 15 residues.

The chain joins TRBV28 to TRBJ2-3; D gene unclear. In germline, CDR1 is MDHEN, CDR2 SYDVKM. The CDR3 is 18 residues long. The V end was cut by 2 bases, the J end by 2 bases, with 20 bases between. The CDR3 region has the DNA TGTGCCAGCAGTTTACCGTCCGGGCCCACTGAAGTCACAGATACGCAGTATTTT. Translation gives CASSLPSGPTEVTDTQYF.

The chain is built from TRBV19 and TRBJ1-6, with D perhaps matching TRBD1 (5 bases). The length of the CDR3 is 16 residues. In germline, CDR1 is LNHDA, CDR2 SQIVND (reference sequence). V gave up 3 bases and J gave up 0 bases, with 9 bases separating them. CDR3 sequence reads: CASSMGRISYNSPLHF. CDR3 nucleotide sequence: TGTGCCAGTAGTATGGGACGGATCTCCTATAATTCACCCCTCCACTTT.

There are a few counts of this clonotype. The chain joins TRBV27 to TRBJ2-1; tentatively, D is TRBD2 (5 bases). This CDR3 has 12 amino acids. V lost 7 bases, J lost 5 bases, and 9 bases lay in between. Germline V lookup: CDR1 MNHEY, CDR2 SMNVEV (reference sequence). For the CDR3, the DNA is TGTGCCAGCAAAATCGGGGACAATGAGCAGTTCTTC. It codes for CASKIGDNEQFF.

In this sample, this clonotype turned up a few times. V is TRBV7-9 and J is TRBJ1-6; no reliable D call. This CDR3 comprises 14 residues. The V end lost 3 bases, the J end lost 6 bases, and 9 bases lay between the germline ends. CDR1 is SEHNR and CDR2 is FQNEAQ in the germline V gene (reference sequence). CDR3 loop: CASSLDGINSPLHF. The CDR3 nucleotides are TGTGCCAGCAGCTTGGACGGGATTAATTCACCCCTCCACTTT.